These T cell receptor beta chains were read from a single sample in a study of T cell repertoires in cytomegalovirus infection. TCRdb analysed the reads with MiXCR anew, one entry per CDR3 protein. The table has about 150,000 distinct CDR3 sequences, around 20% seen once. The specimen sequenced was PBMCs. The receptors come from a human donor in good health (CMV status not recorded). Some clones in this sample may be carry-over from other donors' samples. Each CDR3 is given with its conserved first and last residue. D genes are given only for firm matches. The size field is filled for only some rows; it gives once, few, many or a size class.

>TRBJ2-7|TRBD1|many|TRBV29-1
TGCAGCGCCGAGACAGGGGCGCAGCAGTACTTC
CSAETGAQQYF
>TRBJ2-7|NA|NA|TRBV28
TGTGCCACCCTTCGAGGGACCGAGCAGTACTTC
CATLRGTEQYF
>TRBJ1-6|NA|NA|TRBV28
TGTGCCACTCAATCAGGGGAAGGTTCACCCCTCCACTTT
CATQSGEGSPLHF
>TRBJ1-1|TRBD1|NA|TRBV12-3/TRBV12-4
TGTGCCAGCACTATCTCACAGGGGAGGAACACTGAAGCTTTCTTT
CASTISQGRNTEAFF
>TRBJ2-3|NA|many|TRBV6-2/TRBV6-3
TGTGCCAGCAGTCCCCGTGGGGGGATCGTCACAGATACGCAGTATTTT
CASSPRGGIVTDTQYF
>TRBJ2-2|TRBD1|many|TRBV7-9
TGTGCCAGCAGCCGGTATACCGGGACAGGGCGCACCGGGGAGCTGTTTTTT
CASSRYTGTGRTGELFF
>TRBJ1-1|TRBD1|NA|TRBV7-3
TGTGCCAGCAGCCGTACAGGGGGAGGAATGAACACTGAAGCTTTCTTT
CASSRTGGGMNTEAFF
>TRBJ1-6|NA|many|TRBV6-1
TGTGCCAGCAGTGAAGTGCGGGGCGATTCACCCCTCCACTTT
CASSEVRGDSPLHF
>TRBJ2-1|TRBD2|few|TRBV6-1
TGTGCCAGCAGTCCAACTAGCGGGCTAAGTGAGCAGTTCTTC
CASSPTSGLSEQFF
>TRBJ2-3|NA|NA|TRBV12-3/TRBV12-4
TGTGCCAGCAGTTTAGCGCTGAGGCTCCACGACGCGGGGACCACAGATACGCAGTATTTT
CASSLALRLHDAGTTDTQYF
>TRBJ1-5|NA|NA|TRBV12-3/TRBV12-4
TGTGCCAGCAGTCGCCGGGGCACTATCGGGCCCCAGCATTTT
CASSRRGTIGPQHF
>TRBJ2-5|TRBD2|few|TRBV7-9
TGTGCCGTAGGGCGCATAATGAAGAAGACTAGCGGGGTAGTAGGGGAGACCCAGTACTTC
CAVGRIMKKTSGVVGETQYF
>TRBJ2-3|NA|few|TRBV7-2
TGTGCCAGCAGCTCGGGACAAAGCACAGATACGCAGTATTTT
CASSSGQSTDTQYF
>TRBJ2-7|NA|NA|TRBV15
TGTGCCACCAGCAGGCAGAGGGGTCCCTACGAGCAGTACTTC
CATSRQRGPYEQYF
>TRBJ1-5|NA|NA|TRBV12-5
TGTGCTAGTGGCCCCACACTTGAGGGCAATCAGCCCCAGCATTTT
CASGPTLEGNQPQHF
>TRBJ1-1|NA|many|TRBV7-9
TGTGCCAGCAGCTTCCGCAGGGCCGGCACTGAAGCTTTCTTT
CASSFRRAGTEAFF
>TRBJ2-1|NA|once|TRBV6-5
TGTGCCAGCAGAAAAGCGGCAAGCTCCTACAATGAGCAGTTCTTC
CASRKAASSYNEQFF
>TRBJ1-4|NA|few|TRBV25-1
TGTGCCAGCAGTGAATCGCGGATCGGACAGAAAAATGAAAAACTGTTTTTT
CASSESRIGQKNEKLFF
>TRBJ1-5|NA|few|TRBV28
TGTGCCAGCAGGGACCTCAGACAGCCCCAGCATTTT
CASRDLRQPQHF
>TRBJ2-4|TRBD1|medium-sized|TRBV7-2
TGTGCCAGCAGCCAGGACAGGGCGGGGATAAAAAACATTCAGTACTTC
CASSQDRAGIKNIQYF
>TRBJ2-3|TRBD2|NA|TRBV29-1
TGCAGCGTTAAGGGGGTGGGGGGGACTAGCGGGGGACATTGGGGAGATACGCAGTATTTT
CSVKGVGGTSGGHWGDTQYF
>TRBJ2-7|TRBD2|NA|TRBV19
TGTGCCAGTAGTCCAGGACTAGCGGACCACTCCTACGAGCAGTACTTC
CASSPGLADHSYEQYF
>TRBJ2-2|TRBD1|NA|TRBV9
TGTGCCAGCAGCGGACAGGGGGCGAGCGGGGAGCTGTTTTTT
CASSGQGASGELFF
>TRBJ2-1|NA|many|TRBV7-9
TGTGCCAGCAGCCGAGGATGGAAGAATGAGCAGTTCTTC
CASSRGWKNEQFF
>TRBJ1-6|TRBD1|NA|TRBV6-5
TGTGCCAGCAGTCCCCGGACAGGAATAAATTCACCCCTCCACTTT
CASSPRTGINSPLHF
>TRBJ1-6|NA|few|TRBV28
TGTGCCAGCAGCAAACTTCAGGGGAATTCACCCCTCCACTTT
CASSKLQGNSPLHF
>TRBJ1-5|TRBD1|NA|TRBV25-1
TGTGCCAGAGAGACAGGGGGGCATCAGCCCCAGCATTTT
CARETGGHQPQHF
>TRBJ1-1|NA|NA|TRBV18
TGTGCCAGCTCACCTGAGCGGGTAATGAACACTGAAGCTTTCTTT
CASSPERVMNTEAFF
>TRBJ2-1|NA|NA|TRBV7-2
TGTGCCAGCAGCCCCGGGACACAAAACAATGAGCAGTTCTTC
CASSPGTQNNEQFF
>TRBJ2-5|NA|NA|TRBV25-1
TGTGCCACCTCCCTGGAGACCCAGTACTTC
CATSLETQYF
>TRBJ1-2|TRBD1|NA|TRBV24-1
TGTGCCACCAGTGATTCCGGGACAGGGGGCTTTGGCTACACCTTC
CATSDSGTGGFGYTF
>TRBJ2-1|NA|many|TRBV7-2
TGTGCCAGCAGCCTGGCGGGGTTAGACAATGAGCAGTTCTTC
CASSLAGLDNEQFF
>TRBJ2-5|TRBD2|NA|TRBV3-1
TGTGCCAGCAGAGGGACTAGCGGGAAAGAGACCCAGTACTTC
CASRGTSGKETQYF
>TRBJ1-5|TRBD1|NA|TRBV20-1
TGCAGTGCTGAACGACAGGGTTTGCGTCAGCCCCAGCATTTT
CSAERQGLRQPQHF
>TRBJ1-5|NA|many|TRBV7-2
TGTGCCAGCAGCTTTGGACAATACAATCAGCCCCAGCATTTT
CASSFGQYNQPQHF
>TRBJ1-2|NA|many|TRBV12-3/TRBV12-4
TGTGCCAGCTCGGATTTCTATGGCTACACCTTC
CASSDFYGYTF
>TRBJ2-1|TRBD2|NA|TRBV20-1
TGCAGTGCTAGGGGACTAGTGAATGAGCAGTTCTTC
CSARGLVNEQFF
>TRBJ1-6|TRBD1|many|TRBV7-2
TGTGCCAGCAGCTCCGGGACAGGGAATAATTCACCCCTCCACTTT
CASSSGTGNNSPLHF
>TRBJ2-7|NA|NA|TRBV19
TGTGCCAGTAGAGGCGCCAACTCCTACGAGCAGTACTTC
CASRGANSYEQYF
>TRBJ2-2|NA|NA|TRBV11-2
TGTGCCAGCAGCCTTGTGACGGGGAACACCGGGGAGCTGTTTTTT
CASSLVTGNTGELFF
>TRBJ2-7|NA|NA|TRBV25-1
TGTGCCAGCAGTGAAACTTCAGGGGGGGGCTACGAGCAGTACTTC
CASSETSGGGYEQYF
>TRBJ2-1|NA|NA|TRBV3-1
TGTGCCAGCAGCCAAGATATAGGACTGGGATTCAATGAGCAGTTCTTC
CASSQDIGLGFNEQFF
>TRBJ2-2|TRBD2|NA|TRBV28
TGTGCCAGCAGTTTAGAAGCGGGAGTAGGGACCGGGGAGCTGTTTTTT
CASSLEAGVGTGELFF
>TRBJ2-5|NA|NA|TRBV5-1
TGCGCCAGCAGCTTGGTGGCTAGTCCCCAGGAGACCCAGTACTTC
CASSLVASPQETQYF
>TRBJ1-1|TRBD1|NA|TRBV29-1
TGCAGCGTCTCAGGGGGCGCGAGAACTGAAGCTTTCTTT
CSVSGGARTEAFF
>TRBJ2-5|TRBD2|NA|TRBV9
TGTGCCAGCAGCGTTTCCCCAGGGGTCCTAGCGGGGTACCAAGAGACCCAGTACTTC
CASSVSPGVLAGYQETQYF
>TRBJ2-3|NA|NA|TRBV27
TGTGCCAGCGGAGGGGGCGGGAGACGGATATTTGGGGGCCTCACAGATACGCAGTATTTT
CASGGGGRRIFGGLTDTQYF
>TRBJ1-4|NA|few|TRBV28
TGTGCCAGCAGCTTTTATGGCAGTGACGAAAAACTGTTTTTT
CASSFYGSDEKLFF
>TRBJ2-2|TRBD2|NA|TRBV6-5
TGTGCCAGCAGTCTGAGCGGGAGGGCCATCGGGGAGCTGTTTTTT
CASSLSGRAIGELFF